Following are 21 T cell receptor beta chains from one sample sequenced in a study of cytomegalovirus exposure and HLA in healthy donors. 13 Jbeta primers and 60 Vbeta primers were used for the PCR. The protocol was immunoSEQ multiplex PCR, while the TCRdb copy is restricted to in-frame clones and leaves out a portion. The sample holds about 180,000 clones; approximately 81% are singletons and the top ten take approximately 2.4%. Sequencing was carried out using PBMCs. All receptors come from a male donor in good health and CMV-seronegative.

The chain uses TRBV4-2 and TRBJ2-5; D gene ambiguous. The CDR3 consists of 15 residues. V was clipped by 1 base and J by 4 bases, with 13 bases between them. CDR1 and CDR2 from the germline V gene are LGHNA and YNFKEQ. The CDR3 region is CASSQVVRGLETQYF. The CDR3 bases are TGTGCCAGCAGCCAAGTCGTCCGCGGATTAGAGACCCAGTACTTC.

The rearrangement uses TRBV7-9 and TRBJ2-2; 13 bases fit TRBD2. The junction had 6 bases not matched to a gene; V was cut back by 4 bases and J by 7 bases. The CDR3 is made up of 16 amino acids. The V gene's germline CDR1 is SEHNR and CDR2 FQNEAQ (reference sequence). For the CDR3, the DNA is TGTGCCAGCAGCTCACTAGCGGGAGGGCCTGGCGGGGAGCTGTTTTTT. It encodes CASSSLAGGPGGELFF. Variable domain in full (rest from reference TRBV7-9 and TRBJ2-2): DTGVSQNPRHKITKRGQNVTFRCDPISEHNRLYWYRQTLGQGPEFLTYFQNEAQLEKSRLLSDRFSAERPKGSFSTLEIQRTEQGDSAMYLCASSSLAGGPGGELFFGEGSRLTVL.

The CDR3 sequence is CASRRQGAFYEQYF. The DNA for the CDR3 is TGTGCCAGCAGGAGACAGGGGGCCTTCTACGAGCAGTACTTC. V usage is TRBV6-5 and J usage is TRBJ2-7, with 10 bases that match TRBD1. CDR3 length equals 14 residues. The ends lost 6 bases at V and 3 bases at J; junction bases unmatched: 5. Germline-derived CDR1 and CDR2 are MNHEY and SVGAGI.

The chain uses TRBV4-3 and TRBJ1-5; D might be TRBD1 (5 bases). The CDR3 extends over 15 amino acids. Trimming shortened V by 0 bases and J by 7 bases, and 13 bases separated the two germline ends. Germline V lookup: CDR1 LGHNA, CDR2 YSLEER. CDR3 residues: CASSQDGGERQPQHF. As DNA, the CDR3 is TGCGCCAGCAGCCAAGATGGGGGGGAGAGGCAGCCCCAGCATTTT.

This clone was seen more than once but under ten times. This sequence joins TRBV6-5 and TRBJ2-2, with 7 bases identical to TRBD2. Germline lookup yields CDR1 MNHEY and CDR2 SVGAGI. The CDR3 loop spans 13 amino acids. Germline trimming cut 6 bases from V and 6 bases from J; bases unmatched to any gene: 4. The CDR3 spells CASSRAGAGELFF. The CDR3 coding sequence is TGTGCCAGCAGCCGCGCGGGGGCCGGGGAGCTGTTTTTT.

The V gene is TRBV2, the J gene TRBJ2-2, with a tentative D call TRBD2 (6 bases). Between the trimmed V and J ends, which lost 8 bases and 7 bases, there was a span of 11 bases. The CDR3 runs to 12 residues. Germline CDR1 SNHLY, CDR2 FYNNEI. The DNA of the CDR3 is TGTGCCAGCCGCCGGGAGAGCGGGGAGCTGTTTTTT. As protein: CASRRESGELFF.

The chain recombines TRBV27 with TRBJ1-5, with a tentative D call TRBD1 (5 bases). V was trimmed by 4 bases and J by 6 bases, leaving 16 bases between them. The CDR3 contains 15 residues. Per the germline V gene, CDR1 is MNHEY and CDR2 is SMNVEV (reference sequence). CDR3 nucleotides: TGTGCCAGCAGTTCGGGGCCCGGGAGGGGTCAGCCCCAGCATTTT. Amino acid sequence: CASSSGPGRGQPQHF.

The rearrangement joins TRBV5-4 to TRBJ2-2; the D gene is possibly TRBD2 (5 bases). The CDR3 length is 15 residues. Looked up from germline, CDR1 is SGHNT and CDR2 is YYREEE (reference sequence). With 0 bases removed from V and 1 base from J, the gap between germline ends came to 7 bases. The chain's CDR3 is CASSLVRGNTGELFF. The CDR3 nucleotides read TGTGCCAGCAGCTTGGTTCGGGGGAACACCGGGGAGCTGTTTTTT.

The chain recombines TRBV2 with TRBJ1-6; 8 bases align to TRBD1. Germline values: CDR1 SNHLY, CDR2 FYNNEI. This CDR3 region has 14 residues. V shed 5 bases and J 7 bases; nucleotides not matched to a gene: 4. The DNA of the CDR3 is TGTGCCAGCAGTTGGACAGGGTCGAATTCACCCCTCCACTTT. Amino acid sequence: CASSWTGSNSPLHF.

The chain combines TRBV4-2 with TRBJ2-1, with 8 bases fitting TRBD1. V lost 4 bases, J lost 2 bases, and 7 bases stayed unmatched. The CDR3 spans 16 residues. The V gene's germline CDR1 is LGHNA and CDR2 YNFKEQ. The CDR3 DNA is TGTGCCAGCAGCCCAACCGGGACAGGCGCCTACAATGAGCAGTTCTTC. Translation: CASSPTGTGAYNEQFF.

The CDR3 sequence: CASSPLQGEKLFF. Written as DNA, the CDR3 is TGTGCCAGCAGCCCACTCCAGGGAGAAAAACTGTTTTTT. This chain joins TRBV5-6 and TRBJ1-4; the D gene is possibly TRBD1 (5 bases). The CDR3 is 13 residues long. The ends were cut back, 4 bases at V and 8 bases at J, with 12 bases in the middle. Germline loops: CDR1 SGHDT, CDR2 YYEEEE.

The chain couples TRBV29-1 to TRBJ1-1; no reliable D call. Trimming stripped 6 bases from V and 0 bases from J, with 11 bases between. CDR3 length: 13 amino acids. Looked up from germline, CDR1 is SQVTM and CDR2 is ANQGSEA. CDR3 DNA sequence: TGCAGCGTGGAGTTGCACCTGAACACTGAAGCTTTCTTT. As protein: CSVELHLNTEAFF. The full variable domain, completed using reference TRBV29-1 and TRBJ1-1, is SAVISQKPSRDICQRGTSLTIQCQVDSQVTMMFWYRQQPGQSLTLIATANQGSEATYESGFVIDKFPISRPNLTFSTLTVSNMSPEDSSIYLCSVELHLNTEAFFGQGTRLTVV.

This clone was detected a few times. V usage is TRBV10-3 and J usage is TRBJ2-3; 9 nucleotides match TRBD1. This CDR3 comprises 15 residues. The trim removed 6 bases at V and 2 bases at J, leaving 6 bases unmatched. The germline V gene encodes CDR1 ENHRY and CDR2 SYGVKD. CDR3 in amino acids: CAIRTNRGLTDTQYF. The CDR3, as DNA: TGTGCCATCAGGACGAACAGGGGGCTCACAGATACGCAGTATTTT.

The J gene is TRBJ1-2, the V gene TRBV6-1; D might be TRBD1 (5 bases). Germline V gives CDR1 MNHNS, CDR2 SASEGT. This CDR3 region has 15 residues. V was clipped by 6 bases and J by 2 bases, with 16 bases between them. This CDR3 is CASSPSVQGNYGYTF. For the CDR3, the DNA is TGTGCCAGCAGCCCCTCGGTTCAGGGCAACTATGGCTACACCTTC.

The genes are TRBV19 and TRBJ2-7, with D tentatively TRBD1 (6 bases). This CDR3 is 14 amino acids long. The V gene's germline CDR1 is LNHDA and CDR2 SQIVND (reference sequence). Trimming removed 8 bases from V and 4 bases from J, with 18 bases in between. The DNA of the CDR3 is TGTGCCAGTTCTAATTACGGACAGATTTACGAGCAGTACTTC. This gives the protein CASSNYGQIYEQYF.

The rearrangement uses TRBV5-1 and TRBJ1-5; TRBD1 matches 9 bases. V trimming: 0 bases; J trimming: 2 bases; junction bases outside the gene matches: 6. The V gene's germline CDR1 is SGHRS and CDR2 YFSETQ. This CDR3 region has 17 residues. The CDR3 reads CASSLGDRGGGNQPQHF. As DNA, the CDR3 is TGCGCCAGCAGCTTGGGCGACAGGGGGGGAGGCAATCAGCCCCAGCATTTT.

This sequence joins TRBV7-9 and TRBJ1-2, with D uncertain. CDR3 length: 14 amino acids. V was cut by 5 bases and J by 6 bases, with 16 bases left in between. The germline V gene has CDR1 SEHNR and CDR2 FQNEAQ (reference sequence). CDR3 in DNA: TGTGCCAGCAGCGTACAGAATACCCGGAATGGCTACACCTTC. It encodes CASSVQNTRNGYTF.

This clone appeared once. The chain has TRBV28 and TRBJ2-3, with 8 bases lining up with TRBD1. With 6 bases clipped from V and 3 bases from J, the junction kept 11 bases outside the gene matches. This CDR3 comprises 16 residues. CDR1 is MDHEN, CDR2 SYDVKM, per germline. CDR3 coding DNA: TGTGCCAGCAGCTCCCACAGGGGGGACCTGACAGATACGCAGTATTTT. It codes for CASSSHRGDLTDTQYF.

The chain employs TRBV2 and TRBJ2-2; TRBD2 is a possible D gene (6 bases). The V end lost 4 bases, the J end lost 1 base, and 10 bases lay between the germline ends. CDR3 length equals 15 residues. Per the germline V gene, CDR1 is SNHLY and CDR2 is FYNNEI. The CDR3 protein is CASSVGAGNTGELFF. In DNA form, the CDR3 reads TGTGCCAGCAGTGTTGGAGCGGGGAACACCGGGGAGCTGTTTTTT.

The J gene is TRBJ2-7, the V gene TRBV27, with 9 bases fitting TRBD2. The CDR3 sequence is 15 residues long. V trimming: 7 bases; J trimming: 7 bases; junction bases outside the gene matches: 14. Per germline, CDR1 MNHEY and CDR2 SMNVEV (reference sequence). The DNA of the CDR3 is TGTGCCAGCACACCCGGAGGTAGCGGGAGTGGGGAGCAGTACTTC. Translating it yields CASTPGGSGSGEQYF.

The genes are TRBV7-3 and TRBJ2-7; 7 bases match TRBD2. The V gene's germline CDR1 is SGHTA and CDR2 FQGTGA. The CDR3 consists of 13 residues. The junction had 4 bases not matched to a gene; V was cut back by 4 bases and J by 4 bases. CDR3 sequence reads: CASSSTGGYEQYF. CDR3 nucleotides: TGTGCCAGCAGCTCCACGGGAGGATACGAGCAGTACTTC.